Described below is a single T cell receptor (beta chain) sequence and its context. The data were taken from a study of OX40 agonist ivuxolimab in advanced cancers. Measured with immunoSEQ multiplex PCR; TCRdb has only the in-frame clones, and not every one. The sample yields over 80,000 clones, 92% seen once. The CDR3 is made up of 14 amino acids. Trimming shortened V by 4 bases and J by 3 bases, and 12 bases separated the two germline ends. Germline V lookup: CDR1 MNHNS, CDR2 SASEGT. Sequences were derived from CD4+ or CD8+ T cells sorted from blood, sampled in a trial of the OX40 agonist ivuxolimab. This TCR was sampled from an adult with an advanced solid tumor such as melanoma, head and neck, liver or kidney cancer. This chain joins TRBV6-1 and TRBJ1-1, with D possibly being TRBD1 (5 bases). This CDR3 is CASSAIDSYTEAFF. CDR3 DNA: TGTGCCAGCAGTGCCATAGACAGTTACACTGAAGCTTTCTTT.